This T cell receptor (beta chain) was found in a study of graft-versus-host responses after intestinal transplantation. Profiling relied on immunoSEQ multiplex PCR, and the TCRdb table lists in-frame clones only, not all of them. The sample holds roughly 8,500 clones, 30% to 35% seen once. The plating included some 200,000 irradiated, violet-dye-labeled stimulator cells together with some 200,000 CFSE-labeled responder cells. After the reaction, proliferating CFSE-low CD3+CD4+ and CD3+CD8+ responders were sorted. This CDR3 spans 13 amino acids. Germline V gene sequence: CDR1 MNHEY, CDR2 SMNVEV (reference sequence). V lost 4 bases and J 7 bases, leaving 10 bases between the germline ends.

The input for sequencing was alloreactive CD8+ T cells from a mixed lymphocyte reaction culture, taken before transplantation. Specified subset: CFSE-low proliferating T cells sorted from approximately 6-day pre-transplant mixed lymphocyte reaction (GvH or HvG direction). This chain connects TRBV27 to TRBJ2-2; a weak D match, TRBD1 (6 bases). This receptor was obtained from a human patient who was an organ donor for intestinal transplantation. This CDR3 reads CASSSHRVGELFF. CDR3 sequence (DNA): TGTGCCAGCAGTTCTCACAGGGTCGGGGAGCTGTTTTTT.